This TCR beta chain was sequenced during a study of control samples from healthy donors and cancer patients. Some clones are missing from TCRdb's copy, which holds only in-frame ones; the method was immunoSEQ multiplex PCR. The repertoire holds over 100,000 clones, with less than 95% as singletons. The germline V gene encodes CDR1 SGHRS and CDR2 YFSETQ. V gave up 0 bases and J gave up 0 bases, with 16 bases separating them. The CDR3 contains 19 residues. The sequencing sample was made of blood. The chain couples TRBV5-1 to TRBJ2-6; D is perhaps TRBD1 (6 bases). The source of this sequence is a human donor in good health. The donor label of this sample is uncertain. The CDR3 sequence: CASSLGSGTTDSGANVLTF. The CDR3 DNA is TGCGCCAGCAGCTTGGGTTCCGGGACAACAGACTCTGGGGCCAACGTCCTGACTTTC.